This T cell receptor beta chain was sequenced during a study of chemoradiotherapy in HPV16-positive cancers. Clones were sequenced by immunoSEQ multiplex PCR, and TCRdb holds only the in-frame ones, with some missing. The sample includes around 570 clones, over 80% seen only once; the top ten take 9.4%. Specimen: tumor tissue, collected from a patient who underwent chemoradiotherapy. The origin of this receptor is a human donor with HPV-associated anogenital cancer.

For the CDR3, the DNA is TGTGCCAGCAGTCCTCGGGACGTCACAGATACGCAGTATTTT. This translates into CASSPRDVTDTQYF. This chain links TRBV6-5 with TRBJ2-3; either TRBD1 or TRBD2 may fit D (5 bases each). Trimming left V 5 bases short and J 2 bases short, with 11 bases between. Germline V CDR1 and CDR2: MNHEY, SVGAGI. The CDR3 has 14 residues.